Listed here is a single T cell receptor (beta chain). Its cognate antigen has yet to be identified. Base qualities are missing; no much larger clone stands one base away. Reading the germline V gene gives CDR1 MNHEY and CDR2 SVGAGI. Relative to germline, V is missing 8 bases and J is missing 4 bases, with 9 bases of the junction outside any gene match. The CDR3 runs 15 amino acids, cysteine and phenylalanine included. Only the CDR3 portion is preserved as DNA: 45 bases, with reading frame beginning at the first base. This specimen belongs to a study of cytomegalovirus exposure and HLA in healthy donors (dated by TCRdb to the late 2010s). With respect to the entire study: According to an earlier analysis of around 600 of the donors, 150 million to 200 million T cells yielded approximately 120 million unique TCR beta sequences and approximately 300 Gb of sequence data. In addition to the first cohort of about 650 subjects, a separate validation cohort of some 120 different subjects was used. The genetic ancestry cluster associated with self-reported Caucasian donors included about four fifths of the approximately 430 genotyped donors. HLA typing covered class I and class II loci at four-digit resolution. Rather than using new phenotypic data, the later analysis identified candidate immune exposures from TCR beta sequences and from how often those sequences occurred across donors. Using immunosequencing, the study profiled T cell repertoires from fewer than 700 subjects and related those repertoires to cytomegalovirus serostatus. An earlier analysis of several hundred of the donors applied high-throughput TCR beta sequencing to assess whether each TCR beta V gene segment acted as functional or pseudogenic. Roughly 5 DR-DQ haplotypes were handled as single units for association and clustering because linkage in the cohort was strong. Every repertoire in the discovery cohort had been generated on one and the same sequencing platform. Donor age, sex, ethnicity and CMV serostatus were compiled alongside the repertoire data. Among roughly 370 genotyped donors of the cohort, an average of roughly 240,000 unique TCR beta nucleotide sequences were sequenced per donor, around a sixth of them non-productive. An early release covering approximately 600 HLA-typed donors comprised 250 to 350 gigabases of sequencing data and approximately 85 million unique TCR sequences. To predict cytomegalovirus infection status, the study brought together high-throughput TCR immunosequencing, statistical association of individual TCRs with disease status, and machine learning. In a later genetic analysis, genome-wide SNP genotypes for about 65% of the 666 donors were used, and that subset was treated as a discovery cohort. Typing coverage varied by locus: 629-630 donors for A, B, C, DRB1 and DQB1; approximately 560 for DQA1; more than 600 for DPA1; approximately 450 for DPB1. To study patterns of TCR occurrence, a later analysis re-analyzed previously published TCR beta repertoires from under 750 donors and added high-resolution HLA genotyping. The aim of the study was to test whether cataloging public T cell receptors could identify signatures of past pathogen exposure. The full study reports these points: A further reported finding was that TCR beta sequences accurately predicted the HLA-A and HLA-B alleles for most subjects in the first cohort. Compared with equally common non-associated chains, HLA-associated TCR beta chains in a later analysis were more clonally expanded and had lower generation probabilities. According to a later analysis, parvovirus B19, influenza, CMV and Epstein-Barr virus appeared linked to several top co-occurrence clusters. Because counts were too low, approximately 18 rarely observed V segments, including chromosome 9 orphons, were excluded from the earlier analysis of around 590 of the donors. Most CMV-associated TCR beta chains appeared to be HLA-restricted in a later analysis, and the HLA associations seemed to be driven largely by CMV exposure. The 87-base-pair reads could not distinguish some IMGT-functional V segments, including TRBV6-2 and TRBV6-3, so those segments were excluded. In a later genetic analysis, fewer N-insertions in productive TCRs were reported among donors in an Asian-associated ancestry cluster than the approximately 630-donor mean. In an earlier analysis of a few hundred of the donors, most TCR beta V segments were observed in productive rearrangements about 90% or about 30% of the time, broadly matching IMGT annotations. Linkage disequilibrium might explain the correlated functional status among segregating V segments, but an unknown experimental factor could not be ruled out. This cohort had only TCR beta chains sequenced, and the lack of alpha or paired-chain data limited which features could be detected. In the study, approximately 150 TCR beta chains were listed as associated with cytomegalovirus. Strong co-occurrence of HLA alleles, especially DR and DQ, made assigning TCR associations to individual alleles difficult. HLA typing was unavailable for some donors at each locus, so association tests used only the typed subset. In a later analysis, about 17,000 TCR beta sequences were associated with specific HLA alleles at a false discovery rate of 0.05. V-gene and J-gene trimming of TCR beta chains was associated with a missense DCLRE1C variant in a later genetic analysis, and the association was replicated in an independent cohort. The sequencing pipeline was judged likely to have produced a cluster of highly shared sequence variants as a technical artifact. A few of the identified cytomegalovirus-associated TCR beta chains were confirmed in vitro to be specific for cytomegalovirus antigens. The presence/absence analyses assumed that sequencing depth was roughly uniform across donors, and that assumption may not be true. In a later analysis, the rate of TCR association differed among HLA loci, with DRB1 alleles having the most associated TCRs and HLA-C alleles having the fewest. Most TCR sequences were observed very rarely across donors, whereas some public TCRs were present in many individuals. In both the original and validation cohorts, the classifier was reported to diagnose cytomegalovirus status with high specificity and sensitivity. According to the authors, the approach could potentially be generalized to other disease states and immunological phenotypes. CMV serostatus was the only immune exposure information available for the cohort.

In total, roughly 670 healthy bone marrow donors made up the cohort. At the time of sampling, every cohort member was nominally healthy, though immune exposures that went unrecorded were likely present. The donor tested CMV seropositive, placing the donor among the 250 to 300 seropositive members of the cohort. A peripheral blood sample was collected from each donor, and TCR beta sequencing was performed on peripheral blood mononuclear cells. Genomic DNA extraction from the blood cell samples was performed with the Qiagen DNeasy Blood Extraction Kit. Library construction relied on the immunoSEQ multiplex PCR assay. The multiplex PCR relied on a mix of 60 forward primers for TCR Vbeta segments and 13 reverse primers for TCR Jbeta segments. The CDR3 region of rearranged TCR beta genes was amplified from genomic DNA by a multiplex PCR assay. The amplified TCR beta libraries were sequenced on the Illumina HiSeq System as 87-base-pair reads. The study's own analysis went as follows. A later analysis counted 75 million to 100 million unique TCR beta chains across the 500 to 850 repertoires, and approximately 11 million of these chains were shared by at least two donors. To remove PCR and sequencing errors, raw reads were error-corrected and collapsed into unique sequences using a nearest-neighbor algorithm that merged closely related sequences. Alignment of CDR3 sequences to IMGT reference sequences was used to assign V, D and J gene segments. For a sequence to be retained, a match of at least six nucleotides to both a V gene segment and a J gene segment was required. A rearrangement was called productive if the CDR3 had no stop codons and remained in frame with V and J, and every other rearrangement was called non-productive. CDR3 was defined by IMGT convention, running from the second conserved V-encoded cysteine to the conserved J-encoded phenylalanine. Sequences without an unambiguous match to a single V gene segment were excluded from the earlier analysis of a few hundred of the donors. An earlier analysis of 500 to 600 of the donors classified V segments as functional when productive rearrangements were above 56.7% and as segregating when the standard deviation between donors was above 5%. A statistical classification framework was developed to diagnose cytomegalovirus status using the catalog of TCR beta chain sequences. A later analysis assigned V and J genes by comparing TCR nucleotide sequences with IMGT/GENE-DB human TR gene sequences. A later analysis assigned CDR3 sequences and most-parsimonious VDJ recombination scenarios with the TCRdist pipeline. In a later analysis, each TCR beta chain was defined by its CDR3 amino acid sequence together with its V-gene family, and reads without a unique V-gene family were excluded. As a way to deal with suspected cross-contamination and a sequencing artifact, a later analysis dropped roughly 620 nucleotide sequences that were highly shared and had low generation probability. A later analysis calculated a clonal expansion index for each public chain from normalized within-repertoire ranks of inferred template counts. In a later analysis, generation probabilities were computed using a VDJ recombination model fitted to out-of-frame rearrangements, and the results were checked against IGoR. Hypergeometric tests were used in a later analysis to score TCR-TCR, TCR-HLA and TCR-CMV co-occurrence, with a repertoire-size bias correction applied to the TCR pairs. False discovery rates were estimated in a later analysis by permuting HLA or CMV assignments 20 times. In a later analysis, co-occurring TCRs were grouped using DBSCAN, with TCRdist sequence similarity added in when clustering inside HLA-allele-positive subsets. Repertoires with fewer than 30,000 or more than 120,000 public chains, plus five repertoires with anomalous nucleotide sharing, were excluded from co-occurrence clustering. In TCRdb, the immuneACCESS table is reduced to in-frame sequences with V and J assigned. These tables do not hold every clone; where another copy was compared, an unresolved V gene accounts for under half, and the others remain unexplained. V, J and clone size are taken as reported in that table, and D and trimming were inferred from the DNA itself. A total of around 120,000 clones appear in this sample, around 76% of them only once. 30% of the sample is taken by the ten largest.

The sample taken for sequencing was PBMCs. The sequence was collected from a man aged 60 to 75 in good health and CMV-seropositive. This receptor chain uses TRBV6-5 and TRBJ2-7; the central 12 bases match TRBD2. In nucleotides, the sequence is TGTGCCAGCTTTCCTTCCGGGACTAGCGGGTACGAGCAGTACTTC. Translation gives CASFPSGTSGYEQYF.